This TCR beta chain was sequenced during a study of blood T cell repertoires in COVID-19. The overall study: PBMCs, B-cell-depleted T cells, or T cells were the source of the cDNA or gDNA that made up the material.

The CDR3 extends over 15 amino acids. Germline CDR1 and CDR2: SGHRS and YFSETQ. V was trimmed by 0 bases and J by 0 bases, leaving 9 bases between them. Per the original data handling: Amplification with reference gene primers provided the estimates of nucleated cell counts. Using immunoSEQ multiplex PCR, the repertoire was profiled, and TCRdb retains in-frame clones only, with some absent. That table furnishes V, J and clone size, whereas the DNA furnished D and trimming. The sample lists 69,000 or so clones; 82% were seen once. With regard to this clone: This specimen includes other DNA sequences encoding the same CDR3.

Sequences were obtained from peripheral blood. The J gene is TRBJ1-1, the V gene TRBV5-1; D may be TRBD1 (5 bases). This receptor was taken from a woman older than 75 with acute or convalescent COVID-19. Here the CDR3 DNA reads TGCGCCAGCAGCTTGGTCGCGGACATGAACACTGAAGCTTTCTTT. Translated, it gives CASSLVADMNTEAFF. The full variable domain, with the rest looked up from reference TRBV5-1 and TRBJ1-1, is KAGVTQTPRYLIKTRGQQVTLSCSPISGHRSVSWYQQTPGQGLQFLFEYFSETQRNKGNFPGRFSGRQFSNSRSEMNVSTLELGDSALYLCASSLVADMNTEAFFGQGTRLTVV.